Each of the 24 T cell receptor beta chains below was sequenced from the same sample in a study of OX40 agonist ivuxolimab in advanced cancers. TCRdb's copy holds only in-frame clones and misses some; the assay was immunoSEQ multiplex PCR. This sample yields approximately 47,000 clones, of which 88% are seen a single time; roughly 8.4% belongs to the top ten. Sequencing used CD4+ or CD8+ T cells sorted from blood, obtained in a trial of the OX40 agonist ivuxolimab. These receptors originate from an adult with an advanced solid tumor such as melanoma, head and neck, liver or kidney cancer.

The chain combines TRBV6-6 with TRBJ1-5, with 9 bases identical to TRBD1. Germline V gives CDR1 MNHNY, CDR2 SVGAGI (reference sequence). Trimming took 6 bases from V and 5 from J; bases not matched to a gene: 5. This CDR3 comprises 14 residues. CDR3 region: CASSGQGPYQPQHF. The CDR3 nucleotides are TGTGCCAGCAGCGGACAGGGGCCCTATCAGCCCCAGCATTTT.

The J gene is TRBJ1-1, the V gene TRBV7-9; TRBD1 aligns across 7 bases. Germline CDR1 is SEHNR and CDR2 is FQNEAQ (reference sequence). The CDR3 has 16 residues. V trimming: 4 bases; J trimming: 1 base; junction bases outside the gene matches: 9. CDR3 bases: TGTGCCAGCAGCTCGAAGACAGGGCTTGCGAACACTGAAGCTTTCTTT. The encoded protein is CASSSKTGLANTEAFF.

The rearrangement uses TRBV2 and TRBJ1-5, with a possible D match to TRBD1 (5 bases). V was shortened by 2 bases and J by 2 bases, with 10 bases between the two germline ends. This CDR3 spans 15 amino acids. CDR1 is SNHLY, CDR2 FYNNEI, per germline. CDR3 nucleotide sequence: TGTGCCAGCAGTGAACAGGGCTTAGGCAATCAGCCCCAGCATTTT. This translates into CASSEQGLGNQPQHF.

The chain links TRBV7-9 to TRBJ2-5; D is possibly TRBD1 (6 bases). V was cut by 2 bases and J by 9 bases, with 7 bases left in between. Germline values: CDR1 SEHNR, CDR2 FQNEAQ (reference sequence). The CDR3 has 11 amino acids. As DNA, the CDR3 is TGTGCCAGCAGCTTAAAGGGGGCCCAGTACTTC. Its translation: CASSLKGAQYF.

This clone was counted once. This chain connects TRBV11-3 to TRBJ2-1; TRBD2 aligns across 7 bases. This CDR3 contains 14 residues. In germline, CDR1 is SGHNT, CDR2 YENEEA. J gave up 4 bases and V 4 bases, and 4 bases lay outside the gene matches. This chain's CDR3 is CASSSQLAYNEQFF. The CDR3 region has the DNA TGTGCCAGCAGCTCTCAACTAGCGTACAATGAGCAGTTCTTC.

V usage is TRBV6-5 and J usage is TRBJ2-5; D may be TRBD2 (5 bases). This CDR3 has 14 residues. Trimming removed 2 bases at V and 1 base at J, with 8 bases between. In germline, CDR1 is MNHEY, CDR2 SVGAGI. The CDR3 nucleotides are TGTGCCAGCAGTTACAACGGGATCCAAGAGACCCAGTACTTC. Translated: CASSYNGIQETQYF.

This CDR3 is CASRRQGYTADTQYF. CDR3 DNA: TGTGCCAGCAGGAGGCAAGGGTACACCGCAGATACGCAGTATTTT. The chain is built from TRBV6-5 and TRBJ2-3, with D unclear. V shed 6 bases and J shed 4 bases, with 17 bases lying between them. Looked up from germline, CDR1 is MNHEY and CDR2 is SVGAGI. This CDR3 is 15 amino acids long.

This clone was seen only once. V is TRBV5-1 and J is TRBJ1-6; D gene ambiguous. V was shortened by 0 bases and J by 10 bases, with 8 bases between the two germline ends. The CDR3 sequence is 13 residues long. The germline V gene has CDR1 SGHRS and CDR2 YFSETQ. The CDR3 loop is CASSLAGKSPLHF. In DNA form, the CDR3 reads TGCGCCAGCAGCTTGGCAGGAAAGTCACCCCTCCACTTT.

The chain carries TRBV7-6 and TRBJ2-1; D possibly corresponds to TRBD2 (6 bases). V was trimmed by 3 bases and J by 9 bases, leaving 18 bases between them. Germline CDR1 SGHVS, CDR2 FNYEAQ. The CDR3 length is 15 residues. The CDR3 here is CASSFRWEVDVEQFF. CDR3 nucleotides: TGTGCCAGCAGCTTCCGGTGGGAGGTTGACGTTGAGCAGTTCTTC.

The chain recombines TRBV2 with TRBJ2-1; D is possibly TRBD1 or TRBD2 (5 bases each). Trimming took off 5 bases at V and 4 bases at J, with 15 bases between the two ends. Germline V CDR1 and CDR2: SNHLY, FYNNEI. The CDR3 contains 15 residues. CDR3 loop: CASSFPGTGYNEQFF. In nucleotides, the CDR3 is TGTGCCAGCAGTTTTCCCGGGACGGGATACAATGAGCAGTTCTTC.

V is TRBV6-4 and J is TRBJ1-5; possibly TRBD1 for D (5 bases). The germline gives CDR1 MRHNA, CDR2 SNTAGT. CDR3 length equals 15 residues. The V gene lost 6 bases and the J gene lost 0 bases, with 12 bases spanning the gap. In DNA form, the CDR3 reads TGTGCCAGCAGGGATAGGGGATATAGCAATCAGCCCCAGCATTTT. This gives the protein CASRDRGYSNQPQHF.

The gene calls are TRBV5-4 and TRBJ2-7; 7 bases fit TRBD2. The CDR3 loop spans 14 amino acids. J gave up 2 bases and V 5 bases, and 7 bases lay outside the gene matches. Germline assignment: CDR1 SGHNT and CDR2 YYREEE (reference sequence). The CDR3 loop is CASRREEATYEQYF. In nucleotides, the CDR3 is TGTGCCAGCAGACGGGAGGAAGCTACCTACGAGCAGTACTTC.

The rearrangement uses TRBV5-1 and TRBJ1-3; D is undetermined. CDR3 size: 14 residues. CDR1 is SGHRS and CDR2 is YFSETQ in the germline V gene. V shed 2 bases and J shed 2 bases, with 8 bases lying between them. CDR3 in DNA: TGCGCCAGCAGCTTAGAATCCACTGGAAACACCATATATTTT. Translation: CASSLESTGNTIYF.

The gene calls are TRBV6-1 and TRBJ2-7; the match to TRBD2 covers 10 bases. CDR1 and CDR2 from the germline V gene are MNHNS and SASEGT. V lost 2 bases, J lost 4 bases, and 5 bases stayed unmatched. This CDR3 region has 15 residues. CDR3 protein: CASSELAGVQYEQYF. The CDR3 DNA follows: TGTGCCAGCAGTGAACTAGCGGGAGTCCAATACGAGCAGTACTTC.

V and J are TRBV15 and TRBJ2-7, with D perhaps matching TRBD1 (6 bases). This CDR3 contains 14 residues. The V end lost 3 bases, the J end lost 4 bases, and 13 bases lay between the germline ends. Germline assignment: CDR1 LNHNV and CDR2 YYDKDF (reference sequence). The CDR3 nucleotides read TGTGCCACCAGCAGTGACAGGCTCTTATACGAGCAGTACTTC. It yields the protein CATSSDRLLYEQYF.

The rearrangement uses TRBV7-9 and TRBJ2-1; tentative D call: TRBD2 (6 bases). Trimming removed 2 bases at V and 6 bases at J, with 11 bases between. Looked up from germline, CDR1 is SEHNR and CDR2 is FQNEAQ (reference sequence). The CDR3 covers 14 residues. CDR3 sequence reads: CASSLLTSFNEQFF. DNA of the CDR3: TGTGCCAGCAGCTTATTAACTAGCTTCAATGAGCAGTTCTTC.

J is TRBJ1-5 and V is TRBV5-1, with D perhaps TRBD1 (6 bases). CDR3 length: 17 amino acids. Germline V gives CDR1 SGHRS, CDR2 YFSETQ. Between the trimmed V and J ends, which lost 4 bases and 11 bases, there was a span of 28 bases. In DNA form, the CDR3 reads TGCGCCAGCAGCCCCGGGACACCCGGTACAATTCGATCAGCCCAGCATTTT. Translation gives CASSPGTPGTIRSAQHF.

The chain uses TRBV27 and TRBJ2-2; D ambiguous. Germline V CDR1 and CDR2: MNHEY, SMNVEV (reference sequence). Trimming stripped 5 bases from V and 5 bases from J, with 6 bases between. The CDR3 length is 12 residues. CDR3 residues: CASSKNTGELFF. In DNA, the CDR3 is TGTGCCAGCAGTAAGAATACCGGGGAGCTGTTTTTT.

The chain uses TRBV5-4 and TRBJ2-3; TRBD2 is a possible D gene (6 bases). This CDR3 contains 15 residues. CDR1 and CDR2 (germline): SGHNT, YYREEE (reference sequence). Trimming pared 4 bases from V and 0 bases from J, leaving 12 bases between. The CDR3 region is CASSIPSASTDTQYF. CDR3 sequence (DNA): TGTGCCAGCAGCATACCTAGCGCTAGCACAGATACGCAGTATTTT.

V gene TRBV28 combines with J gene TRBJ1-1; 7 nucleotides line up with TRBD1. V shed 8 bases, J shed 11 bases, and the junction held 14 bases outside the gene matches. Germline CDR1 and CDR2: MDHEN and SYDVKM. The CDR3 has 13 amino acids. CDR3: CASRDSRSVQAFF. CDR3 sequence (DNA): TGTGCCAGCCGGGACAGCCGCTCAGTTCAGGCTTTCTTT.

CDR3 DNA: TGTGCCAGCACTCCCCCAGGGGCAGATACGCAGTATTTT. It codes for CASTPPGADTQYF. The chain recombines TRBV6-6 with TRBJ2-3, with D perhaps matching TRBD1 (6 bases). Trimming removed 7 bases from V and 4 bases from J, with 12 bases in between. The CDR3 consists of 13 residues. CDR1 MNHNY and CDR2 SVGAGI come from the germline V gene (reference sequence).

The count of this clone is one. The chain employs TRBV18 and TRBJ1-4, with D perhaps matching TRBD1 (5 bases). CDR1 is KGHSH and CDR2 is LQKENI in the germline V gene. CDR3 length: 14 residues. Trimming stripped 2 bases from V and 4 bases from J, with 8 bases between. This CDR3 reads CASSPGQGNEKLFF. DNA for the CDR3: TGTGCCAGCTCACCAGGGCAGGGTAATGAAAAACTGTTTTTT.

V gene TRBV30 combines with J gene TRBJ1-5, with D tentatively TRBD1 (5 bases). Germline assignment: CDR1 GTSNPN and CDR2 SVGIG (reference sequence). The CDR3 extends over 13 amino acids. V dropped 4 bases and J dropped 10 bases, with 17 bases sitting between them. This chain's CDR3 is CAWTGGTNRPQHF. As DNA, the CDR3 is TGTGCCTGGACTGGGGGGACCAATCGACCCCAGCATTTT.

V usage is TRBV18 and J usage is TRBJ1-5; a possible D gene is TRBD1 (6 bases). Germline V lookup: CDR1 KGHSH, CDR2 LQKENI. V was clipped by 6 bases and J by 0 bases, with 15 bases between them. This CDR3 has 16 residues. CDR3 residues: CASSPQGGNSNQPQHF. The CDR3 DNA is TGTGCCAGCTCGCCCCAAGGGGGAAATAGCAATCAGCCCCAGCATTTT.